This T cell receptor beta chain appears in the sequencing data of a study of shared clonotypes between healthy human individuals. The method was immunoSEQ multiplex PCR; TCRdb's version includes in-frame clones alone and lacks a portion of them. The sample yields 190,000 or so clones, over 85% seen once. The CDR3 is made up of 15 amino acids. Germline V gene sequence: CDR1 MDHEN, CDR2 SYDVKM. Trimming cost V 7 bases and J 6 bases; bases outside gene matches: 11. Source material: naive CD4+ T cells sorted from blood. The subset here: CD45RA+ positively selected. The TCR originated in a woman under 40 in good health. The chain links TRBV28 to TRBJ1-5, with TRBD1 matching 8 bases. CDR3 amino acids: CASNQGQGAIQPQHF. The CDR3 DNA sequence: TGTGCCAGCAATCAGGGGCAGGGGGCAATTCAGCCCCAGCATTTT.